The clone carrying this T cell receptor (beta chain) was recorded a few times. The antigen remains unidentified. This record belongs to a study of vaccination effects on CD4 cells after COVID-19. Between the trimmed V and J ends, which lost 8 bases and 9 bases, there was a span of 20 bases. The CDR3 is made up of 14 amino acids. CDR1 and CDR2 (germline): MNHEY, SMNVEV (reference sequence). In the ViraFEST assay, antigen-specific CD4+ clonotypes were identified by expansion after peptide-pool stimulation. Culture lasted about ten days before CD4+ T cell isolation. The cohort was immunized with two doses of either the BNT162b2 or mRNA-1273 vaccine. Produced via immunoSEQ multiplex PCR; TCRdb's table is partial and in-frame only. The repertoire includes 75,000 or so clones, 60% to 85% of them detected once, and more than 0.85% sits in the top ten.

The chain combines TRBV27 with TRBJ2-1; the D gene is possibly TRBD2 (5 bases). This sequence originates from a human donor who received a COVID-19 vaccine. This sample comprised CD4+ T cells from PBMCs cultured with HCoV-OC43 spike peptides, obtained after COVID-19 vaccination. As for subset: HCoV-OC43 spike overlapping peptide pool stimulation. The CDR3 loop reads CASGPWGSEGEQFF. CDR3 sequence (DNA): TGTGCCAGCGGCCCCTGGGGTTCAGAGGGTGAGCAGTTCTTC.